This T cell receptor (beta chain) was sequenced during a study of blood T cell repertoires in COVID-19. The V gene lost 2 bases and the J gene lost 6 bases, with 10 bases spanning the gap. CDR1 SGHAT and CDR2 FQNNGV come from the germline V gene. The CDR3 is made up of 13 amino acids. Repertoires were generated with immunoSEQ multiplex PCR, while TCRdb's copy carries only in-frame clones and drops some. The sample holds about 160,000 clones, about 80% seen once. This clone was counted a single time. The chain combines TRBV11-2 with TRBJ1-1; no definite D call. The TCR originated in a woman older than 75 with acute or convalescent COVID-19. The sample was peripheral blood. CDR3 protein: CASSLSWRAEAFF. DNA of the CDR3: TGTGCCAGCAGCTTAAGTTGGAGGGCTGAAGCTTTCTTT.